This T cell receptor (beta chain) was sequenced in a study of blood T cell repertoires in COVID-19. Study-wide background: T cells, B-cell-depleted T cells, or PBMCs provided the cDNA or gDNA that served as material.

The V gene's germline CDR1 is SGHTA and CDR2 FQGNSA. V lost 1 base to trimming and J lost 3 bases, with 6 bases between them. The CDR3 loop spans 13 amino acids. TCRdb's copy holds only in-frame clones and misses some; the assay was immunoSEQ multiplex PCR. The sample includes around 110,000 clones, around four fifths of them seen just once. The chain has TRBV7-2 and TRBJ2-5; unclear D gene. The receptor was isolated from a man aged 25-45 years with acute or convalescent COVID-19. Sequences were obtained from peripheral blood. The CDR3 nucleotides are TGTGCCAGCAGCTTAGTTCGGGAAGAGACCCAGTACTTC. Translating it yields CASSLVREETQYF. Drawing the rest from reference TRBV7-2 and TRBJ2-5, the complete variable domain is GAGVSQSPSNKVTEKGKDVELRCDPISGHTALYWYRQSLGQGLEFLIYFQGNSAPDKSGLPSDRFSAERTGGSVSTLTIQRTQQEDSAVYLCASSLVREETQYFGPGTRLLVL.